The 13 T cell receptor beta chains below were found in one sample sequenced in a study of T cell repertoires in cytomegalovirus infection. TCRdb fed the reads into MiXCR, producing one record per CDR3 protein. This sample has around 900,000 distinct CDR3 sequences, with approximately 31% found just once. For these TCRs, the target antigens are not known. The source material was cultured CD8+ T cells from PBMCs, sampled from culture after CMV antigen stimulation. The origin of the receptors is a human donor in good health (CMV status not recorded). Some clones in this sample may be carry-over from other donors' samples.

This sequence joins TRBV2 and TRBJ2-2; 8 bases match TRBD1. Germline assignment: CDR1 SNHLY and CDR2 FYNNEI. The junction had 6 bases not matched to a gene; V was cut back by 11 bases and J by 4 bases. This CDR3 spans 13 amino acids. In DNA form, the CDR3 reads TGTGCCTCCGGGACAGGCGGCACCGGGGAGCTGTTTTTT. It yields the protein CASGTGGTGELFF.

The gene calls are TRBV20-1 and TRBJ2-7; D might be TRBD2 (5 bases). V shed 0 bases and J shed 1 base, with 10 bases lying between them. Germline V gene data show CDR1 as DFQATT and CDR2 as SNEGSKA (reference sequence). The CDR3 consists of 14 residues. CDR3 protein: CSARDLRDSYEQYV. In nucleotides, the CDR3 is TGCAGTGCTAGAGATCTTCGGGATTCCTACGAGCAGTACGTC.

This clonotype was observed a few times. The chain couples TRBV7-9 to TRBJ1-2; TRBD1 matches 9 bases. The J segment lost 1 base and the V segment lost 5 bases, leaving 5 bases of the junction unmatched. CDR3 length: 15 residues. The germline CDR1 and CDR2 sequences are SEHNR and FQNEAQ (reference sequence). CDR3 amino acids: CASSPGTGLNYGYTF. The CDR3 coding sequence is TGTGCCAGCAGCCCAGGGACAGGGCTTAACTATGGCTACACCTTC.

The chain has TRBV27 and TRBJ1-2; 9 bases line up with TRBD1. The J segment lost 4 bases and the V segment lost 6 bases, leaving 6 bases of the junction unmatched. Germline V CDR1 and CDR2: MNHEY, SMNVEV (reference sequence). The CDR3 runs to 14 residues. CDR3 nucleotides: TGTGCCAGCAGAACAGGGGGCCTAGGCTATGGCTACACCTTC. This translates into CASRTGGLGYGYTF.

Concerning this clonotype: The junction departs from germline at one end; a sequencing error may be responsible. The chain joins TRBV7-9 to TRBJ1-1; D remains unclear. Germline values: CDR1 SEHNR, CDR2 FQNEAQ (reference sequence). The CDR3 runs to 12 residues. The CDR3 protein is CDSSSLRAEAFF. The CDR3 DNA reads as TGTGACAGCAGCAGTTTGAGGGCTGAAGCTTTCTTT.

This rearrangement joins TRBV5-4 to TRBJ1-1; TRBD1 aligns across 8 bases. Germline values: CDR1 SGHNT, CDR2 YYREEE (reference sequence). There are 16 residues in the CDR3. The V and J ends lost 3 bases and 0 bases, in that order; junction bases with no gene match: 7. The CDR3 sequence: CASSYRGELMNTEAFF. CDR3 coding DNA: TGTGCCAGCAGCTACAGGGGGGAGCTTATGAACACTGAAGCTTTCTTT.

The rearrangement links TRBV4-1 to TRBJ1-3; no definite D call. This CDR3 spans 14 amino acids. The V gene's germline CDR1 is MGHRA and CDR2 YSYEKL. V was trimmed by 1 base and J by 3 bases, leaving 7 bases between them. In DNA form, the CDR3 reads TGCGCCAGCAGCCAAGGGGTCCTTGGAAACACCATATATTTT. The encoded protein is CASSQGVLGNTIYF.

This clonotype has a count of ten or more. The chain is built from TRBV28 and TRBJ2-7, with TRBD1 identical over 9 bases. CDR1 is MDHEN and CDR2 is SYDVKM in the germline V gene. V lost 9 bases to trimming and J lost 8 bases; unmatched junction nucleotides: 11. The CDR3 is 13 amino acids. The CDR3 spells CARGDREVPKQYV. Here the CDR3 DNA reads TGTGCCAGAGGGGACAGGGAGGTCCCTAAGCAGTACGTC.

The sample holds a few counts of this clonotype. V and J are TRBV5-4 and TRBJ2-1; 11 nucleotides line up with TRBD2. Trimming cost V 6 bases and J 8 bases; bases outside gene matches: 10. This CDR3 region has 15 residues. Germline CDR1 and CDR2: SGHNT and YYREEE (reference sequence). CDR3 nucleotide sequence: TGTGCCAGCACCCATAGCGGGGGGGCCAGAGATGAGCAGTTCTTC. This gives the protein CASTHSGGARDEQFF.

This clonotype has just a few counts. The chain employs TRBV6-5 and TRBJ2-2; 11 positions agree with TRBD2. This CDR3 contains 17 residues. Germline values: CDR1 MNHEY, CDR2 SVGAGI. Trimming at V came to 0 bases and at J to 6 bases, leaving 6 bases not matched to a gene. DNA for the CDR3: TGTGCCAGCAGTTACTCGTTAGCGGGGGGGCCGGCCGGGGAGCTGTTTTTT. This codes for CASSYSLAGGPAGELFF.

This clonotype has just one count. The gene calls are TRBV10-3 and TRBJ1-2; D might be TRBD1 (5 bases). The CDR3 runs to 16 residues. Germline CDR1 reads ENHRY; CDR2 reads SYGVKD. Trimming left V 2 bases short and J 1 base short, with 14 bases between. This CDR3 is CAISEDRDLFNYGYTF. Here the CDR3 DNA reads TGTGCCATCAGTGAGGACCGGGACCTCTTTAACTATGGCTACACCTTC.

Only a few counts were recorded for this clonotype. CDR3 DNA sequence: TGTGCCAGCAGTTTGTGGGGGACAGGGAAGGATGGCTACACCTTC. Protein product: CASSLWGTGKDGYTF. The chain has TRBV12-3 or TRBV12-4 and TRBJ1-2; 9 positions agree with TRBD1. Trimming cost V 3 bases and J 6 bases; bases outside gene matches: 8. This CDR3 has 15 residues.

As concerns this clonotype: This may be a read error, as it is one base from a much larger clone. V usage is TRBV7-2 and J usage is TRBJ1-6; D ambiguous. The CDR3 has 17 residues. Looked up from germline, CDR1 is SGHTA and CDR2 is FQGNSA. Written as DNA, the CDR3 is TGTGCCAGCAGCTTAGGGGTTCCCTATGGCTATAATTCACCCCTCCGCTTT. Protein: CASSLGVPYGYNSPLRF.